This T cell receptor beta chain was found in a study of CD8 T cells in Susac syndrome. Study information: The Susac syndrome patients were therapy-naive, on corticosteroids, or on intravenous immunoglobulin alone at blood draw.

TCR beta from blood CD8+ and CD4+ T cells was sequenced. Bulk CD8+ and CD4+ cells came from magnetic negative isolation; CD8+ TEMRA by FACS. Turning to this clonotype: Its antigen is as yet unknown.

Broader study findings: Clonal expansion did not appear in Susac syndrome CD4+ T cell repertoires.

In germline, CDR1 is MNHNS, CDR2 SASEGT. The V gene end was trimmed by 5 bases and the J gene end by 4 bases; junction bases not matched to a gene: 13. CDR3 length: 16 residues. Reverse transcription of about 0.45 to 1 ug RNA was performed with random hexamers. TCRdb redid the calling of the immunoSEQ multiplex PCR reads with MiXCR, one entry per CDR3 protein. Of approximately 77,000 distinct CDR3 sequences listed, just over 90% are singletons. The sequencing sample was made of CD4+ T cells from PBMCs. This sequence joins TRBV6-1 and TRBJ2-7; the match to TRBD2 covers 8 bases. This TCR was recovered from a human donor with Susac syndrome. CDR3 bases: TGTGCCAGCAGTCCCAGGCAAGCGGGAGCCGGATACGAGCAGTACTTC. This encodes CASSPRQAGAGYEQYF.